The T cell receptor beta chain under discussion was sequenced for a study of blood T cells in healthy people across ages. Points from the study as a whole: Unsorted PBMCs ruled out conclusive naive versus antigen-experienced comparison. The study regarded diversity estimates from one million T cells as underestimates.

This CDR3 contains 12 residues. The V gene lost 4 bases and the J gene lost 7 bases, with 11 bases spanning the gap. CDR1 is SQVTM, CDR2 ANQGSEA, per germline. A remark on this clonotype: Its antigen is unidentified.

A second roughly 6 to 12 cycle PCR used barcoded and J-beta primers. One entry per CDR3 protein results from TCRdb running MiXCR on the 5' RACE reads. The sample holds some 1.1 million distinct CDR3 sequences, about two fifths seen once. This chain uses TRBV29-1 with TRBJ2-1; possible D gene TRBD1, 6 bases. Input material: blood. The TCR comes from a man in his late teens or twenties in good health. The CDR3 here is CSVVQGANEQFF. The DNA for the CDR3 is TGCAGCGTTGTACAGGGCGCGAATGAGCAGTTCTTC.